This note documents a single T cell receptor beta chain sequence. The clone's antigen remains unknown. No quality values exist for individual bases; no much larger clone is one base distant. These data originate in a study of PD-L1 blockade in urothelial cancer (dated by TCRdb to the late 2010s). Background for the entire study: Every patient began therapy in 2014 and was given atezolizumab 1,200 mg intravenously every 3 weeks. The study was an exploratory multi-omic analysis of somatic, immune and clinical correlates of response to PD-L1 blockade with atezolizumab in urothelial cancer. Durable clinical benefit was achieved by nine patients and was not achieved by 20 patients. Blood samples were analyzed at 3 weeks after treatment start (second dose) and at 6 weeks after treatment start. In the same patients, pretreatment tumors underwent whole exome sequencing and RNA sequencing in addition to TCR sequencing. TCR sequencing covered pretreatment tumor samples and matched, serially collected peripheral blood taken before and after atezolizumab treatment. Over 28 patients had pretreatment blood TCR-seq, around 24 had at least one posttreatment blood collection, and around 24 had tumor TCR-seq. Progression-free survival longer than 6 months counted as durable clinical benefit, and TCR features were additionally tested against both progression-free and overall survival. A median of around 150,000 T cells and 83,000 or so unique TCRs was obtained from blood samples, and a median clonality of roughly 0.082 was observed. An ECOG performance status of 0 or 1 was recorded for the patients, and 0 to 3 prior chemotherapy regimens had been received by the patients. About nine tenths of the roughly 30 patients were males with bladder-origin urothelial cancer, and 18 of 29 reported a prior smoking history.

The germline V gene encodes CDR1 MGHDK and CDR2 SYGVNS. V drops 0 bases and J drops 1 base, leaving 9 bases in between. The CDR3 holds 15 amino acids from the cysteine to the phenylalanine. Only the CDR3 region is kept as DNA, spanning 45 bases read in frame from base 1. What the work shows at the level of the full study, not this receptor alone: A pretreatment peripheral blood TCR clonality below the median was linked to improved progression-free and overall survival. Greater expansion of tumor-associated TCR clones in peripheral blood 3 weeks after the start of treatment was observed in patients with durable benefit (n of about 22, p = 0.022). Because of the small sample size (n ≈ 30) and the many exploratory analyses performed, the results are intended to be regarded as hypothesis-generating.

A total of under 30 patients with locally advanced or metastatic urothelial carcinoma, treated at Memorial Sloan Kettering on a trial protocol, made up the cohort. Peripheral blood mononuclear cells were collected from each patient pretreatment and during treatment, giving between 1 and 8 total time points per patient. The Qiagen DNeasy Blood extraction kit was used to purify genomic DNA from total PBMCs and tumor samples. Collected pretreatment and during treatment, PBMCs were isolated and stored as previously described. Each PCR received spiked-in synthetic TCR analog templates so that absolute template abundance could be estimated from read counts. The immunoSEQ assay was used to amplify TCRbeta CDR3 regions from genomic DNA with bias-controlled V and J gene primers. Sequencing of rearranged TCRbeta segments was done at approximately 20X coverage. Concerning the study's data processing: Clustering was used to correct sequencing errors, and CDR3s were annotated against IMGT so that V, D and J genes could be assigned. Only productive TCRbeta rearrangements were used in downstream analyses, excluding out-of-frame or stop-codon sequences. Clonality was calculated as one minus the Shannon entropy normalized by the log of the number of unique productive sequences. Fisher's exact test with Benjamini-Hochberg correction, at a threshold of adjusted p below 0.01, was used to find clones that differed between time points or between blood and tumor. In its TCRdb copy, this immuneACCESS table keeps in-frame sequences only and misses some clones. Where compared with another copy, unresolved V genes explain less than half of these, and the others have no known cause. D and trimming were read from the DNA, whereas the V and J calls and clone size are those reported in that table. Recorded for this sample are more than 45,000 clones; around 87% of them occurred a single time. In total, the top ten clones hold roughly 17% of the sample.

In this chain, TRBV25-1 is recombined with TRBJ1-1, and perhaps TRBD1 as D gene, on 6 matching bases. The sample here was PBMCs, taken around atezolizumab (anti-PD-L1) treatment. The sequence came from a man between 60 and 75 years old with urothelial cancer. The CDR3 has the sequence CASSEYARGNTEAFF. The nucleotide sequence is TGTGCCAGCAGTGAATACGCCAGGGGGAACACTGAAGCTTTCTTT.